This T cell receptor (beta chain) originates from a study of early T cells in non-severe SARS-CoV-2 infection. Attachment of unique molecular identifiers was made to individual cDNA molecules. TCRdb re-analysed the 5' RACE reads in MiXCR, keeping a single row per CDR3 protein. The profile covers some 60,000 distinct CDR3 sequences, with 7.7% appearing a single time and about 3.7% taken by the ten largest. In its sample, this clonotype was seen many times. This CDR3 region has 12 residues. CDR1 is SQVTM, CDR2 ANQGSEA, per germline. Trimming removed 7 bases at V and 14 bases at J, with 20 bases between.

The specimen sequenced was whole blood. The TCR was taken from an adult who was a healthcare worker with PCR-confirmed SARS-CoV-2 infection or an uninfected control (not recorded which). The rearrangement links TRBV29-1 to TRBJ1-4; TRBD1 might be the D (5 bases). The CDR3 is CSAGGSRGKLFF. CDR3 sequence (DNA): TGCAGCGCCGGAGGTAGCCGGGGGAAGCTGTTTTTT.